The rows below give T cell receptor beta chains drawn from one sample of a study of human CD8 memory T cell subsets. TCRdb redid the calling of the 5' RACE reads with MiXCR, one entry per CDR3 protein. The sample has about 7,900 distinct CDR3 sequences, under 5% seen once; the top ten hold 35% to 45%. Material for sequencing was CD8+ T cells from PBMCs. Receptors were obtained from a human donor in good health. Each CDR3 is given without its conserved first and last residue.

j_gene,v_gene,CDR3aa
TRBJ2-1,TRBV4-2,ASSQDPTNHNEQF
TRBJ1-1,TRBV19,ASSIFGPLGGNTEAF
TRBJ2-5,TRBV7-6,ASSLEVFSSQQETQY
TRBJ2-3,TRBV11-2,ASSLDLAGITDTQY
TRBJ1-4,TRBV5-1,ASSLVWGARETNEKLF
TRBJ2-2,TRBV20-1,SAQTQEAGELF
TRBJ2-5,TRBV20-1,SASDEETQY
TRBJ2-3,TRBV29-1,SVAIQGAGDTQY
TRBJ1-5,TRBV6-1,ASSESTGSGNQPQH
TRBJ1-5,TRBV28,ASSSGQGAMNNQPQH
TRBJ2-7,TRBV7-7,ASSLRLAGPYEQY
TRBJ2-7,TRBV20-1,SASLLDSYEQY
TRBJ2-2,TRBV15,ATTRFGPLTGELF
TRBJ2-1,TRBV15,ATSSSSNDEQF
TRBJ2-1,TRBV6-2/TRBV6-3,ASSKRTSGSYNEQF
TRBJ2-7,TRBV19,ASSIGQGAREQY
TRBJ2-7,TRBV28,ASSPRTGFSEQY
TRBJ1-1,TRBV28,ASSASTGMNTEAF
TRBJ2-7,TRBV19,ASSRGAEQY
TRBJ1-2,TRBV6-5,ASSYQGLNYGYT
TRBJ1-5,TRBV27,ASSFAGGGGQPQH
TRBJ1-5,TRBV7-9,ASSSTGKNQPQH
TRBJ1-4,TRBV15,ATSRVRGSSEKLF
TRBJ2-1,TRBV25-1,ASSDFTQGRGYNEQF
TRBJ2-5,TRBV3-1,ASSQWGGPQETQY
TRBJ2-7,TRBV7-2,ASSRQRRSYEQY
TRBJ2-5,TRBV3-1,ASKVYRPAPDRETQY
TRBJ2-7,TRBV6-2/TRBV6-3,ASETTSEGEQY
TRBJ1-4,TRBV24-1,ATSDRDSDLRSLF
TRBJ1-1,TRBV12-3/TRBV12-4,ASREGSTEAF
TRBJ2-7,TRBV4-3,ASSQGISYEQY
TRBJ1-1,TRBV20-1,SASTPGMNTEAF
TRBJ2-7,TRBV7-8,ASSLRDYSSYEQY
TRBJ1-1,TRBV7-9,ASSSPLGDRQGARGTEAF
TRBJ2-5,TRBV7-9,ASSGRGTGRIETQY
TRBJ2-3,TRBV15,ATSIDRGGGTDTQY
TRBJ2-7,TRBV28,ASSPLGGAAYEQY